Sequencing of this T cell receptor (beta chain) was carried out in a study of blood T cell repertoires in COVID-19. Study overall: The origin of the acute and convalescent COVID-19 samples was the United States, Italy and Spain. The analysed material was cDNA or gDNA that came from T cells, B-cell-depleted T cells, or PBMCs.

V was pared by 1 base and J by 10 bases, with 21 bases between. Per germline, CDR1 LGHDT and CDR2 YNNKEL (reference sequence). This CDR3 contains 16 residues. The assay was immunoSEQ multiplex PCR, and TCRdb's table has in-frame clones only and misses some. The data show around 260,000 clones, approximately 91% seen once. V and J are TRBV3-1 (or the pseudogene TRBV3-2) and TRBJ2-3; D remains ambiguous. The sequenced material came from peripheral blood. This TCR was recovered from a woman in her thirties or forties who had recovered from COVID-19. CDR3 nucleotides: TGTGCCAGCAGCCAAGCTGAGACTCGTAACCCCGAGGCGCAGTATTTT. Amino acid sequence: CASSQAETRNPEAQYF.